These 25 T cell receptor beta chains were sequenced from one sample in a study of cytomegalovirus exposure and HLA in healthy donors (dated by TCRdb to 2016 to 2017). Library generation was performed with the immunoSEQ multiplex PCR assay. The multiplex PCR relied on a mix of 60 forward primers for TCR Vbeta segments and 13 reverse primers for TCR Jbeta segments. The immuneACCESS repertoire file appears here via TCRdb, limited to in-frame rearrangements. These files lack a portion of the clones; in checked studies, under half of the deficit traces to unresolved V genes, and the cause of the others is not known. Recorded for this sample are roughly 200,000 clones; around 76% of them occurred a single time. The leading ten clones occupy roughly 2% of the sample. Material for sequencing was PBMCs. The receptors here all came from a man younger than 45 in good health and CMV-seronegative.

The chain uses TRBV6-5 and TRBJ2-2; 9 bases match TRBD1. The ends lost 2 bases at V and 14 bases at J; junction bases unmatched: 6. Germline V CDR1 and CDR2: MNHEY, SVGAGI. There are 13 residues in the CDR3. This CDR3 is CASSYTGGGKLFF. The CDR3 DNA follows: TGTGCCAGCAGTTACACAGGGGGCGGTAAACTGTTTTTT.

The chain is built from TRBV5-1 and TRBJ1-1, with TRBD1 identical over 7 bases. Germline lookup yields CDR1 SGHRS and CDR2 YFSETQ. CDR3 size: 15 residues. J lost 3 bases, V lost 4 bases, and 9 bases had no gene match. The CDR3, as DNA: TGCGCCAGCAGCCCAAGACAGGGAGCCTACACTGAAGCTTTCTTT. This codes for CASSPRQGAYTEAFF.

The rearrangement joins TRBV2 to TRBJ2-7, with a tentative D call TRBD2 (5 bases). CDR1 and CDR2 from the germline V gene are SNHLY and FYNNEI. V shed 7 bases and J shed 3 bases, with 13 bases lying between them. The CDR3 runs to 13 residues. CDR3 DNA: TGTGCCAGCACCACGAGGGCAGTCTACGAGCAGTACTTC. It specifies CASTTRAVYEQYF.

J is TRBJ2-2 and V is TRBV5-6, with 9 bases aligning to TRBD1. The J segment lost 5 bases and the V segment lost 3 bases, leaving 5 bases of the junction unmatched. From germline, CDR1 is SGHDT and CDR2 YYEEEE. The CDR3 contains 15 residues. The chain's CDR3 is CASSSGTGFTGELFF. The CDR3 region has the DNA TGTGCCAGCAGCTCCGGGACAGGGTTTACCGGGGAGCTGTTTTTT.

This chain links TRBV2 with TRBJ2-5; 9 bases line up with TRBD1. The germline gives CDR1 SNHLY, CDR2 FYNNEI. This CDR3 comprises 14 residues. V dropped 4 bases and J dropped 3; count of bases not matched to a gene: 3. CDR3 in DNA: TGTGCCAGCAGTGTACAGGGGGCGGAAGAGACCCAGTACTTC. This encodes CASSVQGAEETQYF.

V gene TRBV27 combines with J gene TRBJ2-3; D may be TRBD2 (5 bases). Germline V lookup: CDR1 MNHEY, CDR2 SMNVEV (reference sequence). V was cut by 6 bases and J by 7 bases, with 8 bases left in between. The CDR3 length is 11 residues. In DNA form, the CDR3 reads TGTGCCAGCAGGGAGGAATATACGCAGTATTTT. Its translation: CASREEYTQYF.

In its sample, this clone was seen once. This CDR3 reads CASSFNSGANVLTF. For the CDR3, the DNA is TGCGCCAGCAGCTTTAACTCTGGGGCCAACGTCCTGACTTTC. The gene calls are TRBV5-1 and TRBJ2-6, with D hard to call. V was trimmed by 2 bases and J by 0 bases, leaving 3 bases between them. CDR3 length equals 14 residues. Germline CDR1 is SGHRS and CDR2 is YFSETQ. Looking up the rest from reference TRBV5-1 and TRBJ2-6 gives the full variable domain: KAGVTQTPRYLIKTRGQQVTLSCSPISGHRSVSWYQQTPGQGLQFLFEYFSETQRNKGNFPGRFSGRQFSNSRSEMNVSTLELGDSALYLCASSFNSGANVLTFGAGSRLTVL.

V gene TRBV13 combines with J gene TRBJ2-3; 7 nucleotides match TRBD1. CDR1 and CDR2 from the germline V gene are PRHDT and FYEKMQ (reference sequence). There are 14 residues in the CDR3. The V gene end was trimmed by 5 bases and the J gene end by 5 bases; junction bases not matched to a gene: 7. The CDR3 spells CASSKGQQVDTQYF. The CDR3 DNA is TGTGCCAGCAGCAAGGGACAGCAGGTAGATACGCAGTATTTT.

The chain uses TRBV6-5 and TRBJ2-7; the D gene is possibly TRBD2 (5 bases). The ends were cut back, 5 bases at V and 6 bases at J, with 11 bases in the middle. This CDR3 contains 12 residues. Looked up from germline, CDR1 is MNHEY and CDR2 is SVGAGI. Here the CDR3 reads CASSAGGSEQYF. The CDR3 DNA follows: TGTGCCAGCAGTGCTGGTGGGAGCGAGCAGTACTTC.

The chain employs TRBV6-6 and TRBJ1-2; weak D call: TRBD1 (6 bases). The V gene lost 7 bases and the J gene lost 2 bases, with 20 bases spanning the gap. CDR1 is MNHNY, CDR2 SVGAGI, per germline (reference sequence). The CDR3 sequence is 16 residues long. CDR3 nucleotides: TGTGCCAGCACAAGACCCCGGACAGATCGAAACTATGGCTACACCTTC. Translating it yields CASTRPRTDRNYGYTF.

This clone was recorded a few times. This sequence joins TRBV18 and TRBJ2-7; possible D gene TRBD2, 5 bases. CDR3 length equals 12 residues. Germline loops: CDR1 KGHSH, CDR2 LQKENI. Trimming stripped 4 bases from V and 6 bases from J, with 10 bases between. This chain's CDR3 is CASSLKAGEQYF. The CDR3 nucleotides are TGTGCCAGCTCACTTAAGGCGGGCGAGCAGTACTTC.

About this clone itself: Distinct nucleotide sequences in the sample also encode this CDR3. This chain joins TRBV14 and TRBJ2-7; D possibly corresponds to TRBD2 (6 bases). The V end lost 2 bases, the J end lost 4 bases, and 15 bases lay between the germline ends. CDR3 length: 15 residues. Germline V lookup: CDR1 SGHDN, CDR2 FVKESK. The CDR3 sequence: CASSQKTPAGYEQYF. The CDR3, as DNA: TGTGCCAGCAGCCAAAAGACACCGGCGGGGTACGAGCAGTACTTC.

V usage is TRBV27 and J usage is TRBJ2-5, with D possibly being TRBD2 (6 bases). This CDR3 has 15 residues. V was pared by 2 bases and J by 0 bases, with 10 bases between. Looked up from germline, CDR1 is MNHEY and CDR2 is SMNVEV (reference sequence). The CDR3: CASSLGAGHQETQYF. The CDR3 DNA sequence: TGTGCCAGCAGTTTAGGAGCGGGCCACCAAGAGACCCAGTACTTC.

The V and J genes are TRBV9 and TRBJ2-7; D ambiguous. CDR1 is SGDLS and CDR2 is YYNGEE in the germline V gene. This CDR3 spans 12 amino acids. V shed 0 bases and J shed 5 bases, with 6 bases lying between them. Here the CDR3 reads CASSVGNDEQYF. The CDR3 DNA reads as TGTGCCAGCAGCGTAGGTAATGACGAGCAGTACTTC. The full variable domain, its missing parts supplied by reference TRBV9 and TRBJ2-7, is DSGVTQTPKHLITATGQRVTLRCSPRSGDLSVYWYQQSLDQGLQFLIQYYNGEERAKGNILERFSAQQFPDLHSELNLSSLELGDSALYFCASSVGNDEQYFGPGTRLTVT.

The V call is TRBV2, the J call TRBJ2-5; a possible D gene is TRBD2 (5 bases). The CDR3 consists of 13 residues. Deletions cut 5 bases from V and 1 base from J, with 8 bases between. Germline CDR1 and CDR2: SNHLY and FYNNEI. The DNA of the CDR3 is TGTGCCAGCAGTAGCGGCCTCCAAGAGACCCAGTACTTC. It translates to CASSSGLQETQYF.

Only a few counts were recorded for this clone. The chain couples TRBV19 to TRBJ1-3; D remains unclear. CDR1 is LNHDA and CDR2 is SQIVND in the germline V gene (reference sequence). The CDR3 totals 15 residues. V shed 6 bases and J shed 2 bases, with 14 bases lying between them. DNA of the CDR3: TGTGCCAGTAGCCGTCAAGATAGAGCTGGAAACACCATATATTTT. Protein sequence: CASSRQDRAGNTIYF. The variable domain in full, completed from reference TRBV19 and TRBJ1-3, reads DGGITQSPKYLFRKEGQNVTLSCEQNLNHDAMYWYRQDPGQGLRLIYYSQIVNDFQKGDIAEGYSVSREKKESFPLTVTSAQKNPTAFYLCASSRQDRAGNTIYFGEGSWLTVV.

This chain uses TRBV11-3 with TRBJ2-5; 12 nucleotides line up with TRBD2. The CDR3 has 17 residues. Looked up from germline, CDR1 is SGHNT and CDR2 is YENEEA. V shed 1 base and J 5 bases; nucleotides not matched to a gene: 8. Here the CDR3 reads CASSLGASGRDYETQYF. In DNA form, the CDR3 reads TGTGCCAGCAGCTTAGGCGCTAGCGGGAGGGATTACGAGACCCAGTACTTC.

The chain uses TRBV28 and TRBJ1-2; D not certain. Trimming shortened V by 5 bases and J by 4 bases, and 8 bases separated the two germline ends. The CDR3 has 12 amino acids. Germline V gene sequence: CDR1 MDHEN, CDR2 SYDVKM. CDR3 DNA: TGTGCCAGCAGTGAATACAGCTATGGCTACACCTTC. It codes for CASSEYSYGYTF.

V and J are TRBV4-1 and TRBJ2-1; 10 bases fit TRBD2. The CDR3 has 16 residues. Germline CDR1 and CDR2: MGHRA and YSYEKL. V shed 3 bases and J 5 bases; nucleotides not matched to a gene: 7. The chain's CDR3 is CASSHPGLAANNEQFF. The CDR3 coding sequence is TGCGCCAGCAGCCATCCCGGACTAGCGGCTAACAATGAGCAGTTCTTC.

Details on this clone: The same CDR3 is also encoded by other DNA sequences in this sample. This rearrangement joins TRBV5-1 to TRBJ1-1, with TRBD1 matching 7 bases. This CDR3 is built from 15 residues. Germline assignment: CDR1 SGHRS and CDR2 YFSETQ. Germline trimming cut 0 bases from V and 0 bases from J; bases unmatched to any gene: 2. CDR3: CASSLEGAMNTEAFF. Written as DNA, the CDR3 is TGCGCCAGCAGCTTGGAGGGGGCTATGAACACTGAAGCTTTCTTT. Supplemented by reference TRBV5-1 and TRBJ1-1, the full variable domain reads KAGVTQTPRYLIKTRGQQVTLSCSPISGHRSVSWYQQTPGQGLQFLFEYFSETQRNKGNFPGRFSGRQFSNSRSEMNVSTLELGDSALYLCASSLEGAMNTEAFFGQGTRLTVV.

CDR3 nucleotide sequence: TGTGCCAGCAGCTACATAGCGGGAAACAATGAGCAGTTCTTC. Protein product: CASSYIAGNNEQFF. This sequence joins TRBV7-6 and TRBJ2-1; 8 bases agree with TRBD2. In germline, CDR1 is SGHVS, CDR2 FNYEAQ. V lost 4 bases, J lost 5 bases, and 4 bases stayed unmatched. The length of the CDR3 is 14 residues.

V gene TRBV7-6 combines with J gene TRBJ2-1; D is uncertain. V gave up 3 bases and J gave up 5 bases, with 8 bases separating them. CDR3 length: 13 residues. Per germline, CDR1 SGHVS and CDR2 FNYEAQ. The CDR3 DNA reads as TGTGCCAGCAGCTTGTTGTTCAACAATGAGCAGTTCTTC. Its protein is CASSLLFNNEQFF.

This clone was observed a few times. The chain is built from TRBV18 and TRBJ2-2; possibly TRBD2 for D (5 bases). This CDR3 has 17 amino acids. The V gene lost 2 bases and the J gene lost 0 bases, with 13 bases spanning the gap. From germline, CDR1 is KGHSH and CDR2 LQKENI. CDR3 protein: CASSPGRTIANTGELFF. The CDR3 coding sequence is TGTGCCAGCTCACCAGGGAGAACAATCGCGAACACCGGGGAGCTGTTTTTT.

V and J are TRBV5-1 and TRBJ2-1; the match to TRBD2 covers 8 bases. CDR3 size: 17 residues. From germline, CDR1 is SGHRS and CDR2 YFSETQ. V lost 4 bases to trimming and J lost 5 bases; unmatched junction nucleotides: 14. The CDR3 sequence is CASSRIIREGRDNEQFF. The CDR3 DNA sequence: TGCGCCAGCAGCCGCATTATTCGGGAGGGCCGTGACAATGAGCAGTTCTTC.

CDR3 residues: CASSEARTDYGYTF. DNA of the CDR3: TGTGCCAGCAGTGAAGCTAGGACAGATTATGGCTACACCTTC. The genes are TRBV2 and TRBJ1-2; D perhaps matches TRBD1 (6 bases). Trimming left V 0 bases short and J 5 bases short, with 10 bases between. Germline-derived CDR1 and CDR2 are SNHLY and FYNNEI. The CDR3 is 14 residues long.